The 32 T cell receptor beta chains presented below share a single source sample, sequenced in a study of blood T cell repertoires in COVID-19. Method: immunoSEQ multiplex PCR; TCRdb's copy keeps in-frame clones and lacks some. The top ten clones hold roughly 2% of a sample with fewer than 350,000 clones, around 89% of them seen once. The sample comprised PBMCs or T cells enriched from blood (not recorded which). These receptors came from a woman aged 55-69 years in a cohort exposed to, infected with or recovered from COVID-19 (not recorded which).

The rearrangement links TRBV12-3 or TRBV12-4 to TRBJ2-7; perhaps TRBD2 as D (6 bases). The CDR3 contains 13 residues. With 6 bases removed from V and 2 bases from J, the gap between germline ends came to 11 bases. This CDR3 is CASSPGDPYEQYF. The CDR3 DNA reads TGTGCCAGCAGCCCGGGGGACCCCTACGAGCAGTACTTC.

V usage is TRBV20-1 and J usage is TRBJ2-7, with TRBD2 identical over 8 bases. The CDR3 contains 14 residues. J lost 2 bases, V lost 3 bases, and 6 bases had no gene match. In germline, CDR1 is DFQATT, CDR2 SNEGSKA (reference sequence). The CDR3 bases are TGCAGTGCTAGTGCACTAGCGGCGACCTACGAGCAGTACTTC. Translated, it gives CSASALAATYEQYF.

The chain uses TRBV7-2 and TRBJ1-6; TRBD1 aligns across 11 bases. Looked up from germline, CDR1 is SGHTA and CDR2 is FQGNSA. The CDR3 length is 14 residues. The J segment lost 10 bases and the V segment lost 5 bases, leaving 4 bases of the junction unmatched. CDR3 in DNA: TGTGCCAGCAGCCCGGGACAGGGGGTATCACCCCTCCACTTT. It translates to CASSPGQGVSPLHF.

The chain joins TRBV27 to TRBJ1-2, with 8 bases lining up with TRBD1. This CDR3 is built from 14 residues. J lost 4 bases, V lost 5 bases, and 6 bases had no gene match. CDR1 is MNHEY and CDR2 is SMNVEV in the germline V gene (reference sequence). CDR3 coding DNA: TGTGCCAGCAGTCTAACAGGGGGGTCCTATGGCTACACCTTC. Its protein product is CASSLTGGSYGYTF.

The rearrangement joins TRBV20-1 to TRBJ1-2; the match to TRBD1 covers 7 bases. The V segment lost 6 bases and the J segment 6 bases; nucleotides outside the gene matches: 10. This CDR3 has 13 amino acids. Germline assignment: CDR1 DFQATT and CDR2 SNEGSKA (reference sequence). The CDR3 DNA reads as TGCAGTGCGAGTAAACAGGGGATCGATGGCTACACCTTC. It encodes CSASKQGIDGYTF.

The V and J genes are TRBV5-1 and TRBJ1-2; 7 positions agree with TRBD1. Trimming cost V 7 bases and J 3 bases; bases outside gene matches: 3. This CDR3 has 12 amino acids. From germline, CDR1 is SGHRS and CDR2 YFSETQ. The chain's CDR3 is CASWDRYYGYTF. The DNA of the CDR3 is TGCGCCAGCTGGGACAGATACTATGGCTACACCTTC.

This clone has only a few counts. The V gene is TRBV19, the J gene TRBJ2-3; D uncertain. CDR3 size: 12 residues. Trimming left V 3 bases short and J 9 bases short, with 10 bases between. CDR1 LNHDA and CDR2 SQIVND come from the germline V gene (reference sequence). CDR3 bases: TGTGCCAGTAGTATTTCGCTAGAAACGCAGTATTTT. Encoded protein: CASSISLETQYF.

The sample holds one count of this clone. The chain carries TRBV5-1 and TRBJ2-5, with D possibly matching TRBD1 (5 bases). The CDR3 sequence is 13 residues long. CDR1 and CDR2 from the germline V gene are SGHRS and YFSETQ. The germline V and J ends were trimmed by 5 bases and 2 bases, with 10 bases remaining between them. For the CDR3, the DNA is TGCGCCAGCAGGCAGGGATCTCAAGAGACCCAGTACTTC. Amino acids: CASRQGSQETQYF.

The chain carries TRBV4-1 and TRBJ2-1; a possible D gene is TRBD1 (6 bases). Germline V CDR1 and CDR2: MGHRA, YSYEKL. The CDR3 spans 18 residues. Trimming removed 2 bases from V and 6 bases from J, with 23 bases in between. CDR3 nucleotide sequence: TGCGCCAGCAGCCAACCTGGGGGCACGGGCCCTAGGTTCAATGAGCAGTTCTTC. This translates into CASSQPGGTGPRFNEQFF.

This rearrangement joins TRBV2 to TRBJ1-1; 8 nucleotides line up with TRBD1. The CDR3 contains 15 residues. In germline, CDR1 is SNHLY, CDR2 FYNNEI. With V trimmed by 6 bases and J by 4 bases, 10 bases remained unmatched. This chain's CDR3 is CASRELQGGGTEAFF. DNA of the CDR3: TGTGCCAGCAGGGAGTTACAGGGGGGAGGCACTGAAGCTTTCTTT.

The chain recombines TRBV5-1 with TRBJ2-1; a weak D match, TRBD1 (6 bases). CDR3 length: 14 residues. Germline V gives CDR1 SGHRS, CDR2 YFSETQ. Trimming took off 4 bases at V and 7 bases at J, with 15 bases between the two ends. This CDR3 is CASSPSGRGNEQFF. In nucleotides, the CDR3 is TGCGCCAGCAGCCCGTCCGGCAGGGGTAATGAGCAGTTCTTC.

The chain couples TRBV7-9 to TRBJ2-3, with 9 bases that match TRBD1. V dropped 8 bases and J dropped 6; count of bases not matched to a gene: 12. The CDR3 sequence is 15 residues long. Germline loops: CDR1 SEHNR, CDR2 FQNEAQ (reference sequence). CDR3 region: CASSLYGGQGDTQYF. CDR3 nucleotides: TGTGCCAGCTCCCTTTACGGTGGACAGGGGGATACGCAGTATTTT.

The gene calls are TRBV6-5 and TRBJ1-6, with 9 bases that match TRBD1. This CDR3 is built from 14 residues. The trim removed 5 bases at V and 8 bases at J, leaving 4 bases unmatched. Germline CDR1 and CDR2: MNHEY and SVGAGI. This chain's CDR3 is CASSQGQGDSPLHF. CDR3 nucleotide sequence: TGTGCCAGCAGTCAGGGACAGGGTGATTCACCCCTCCACTTT.

The chain has TRBV3-1 (or the pseudogene TRBV3-2) and TRBJ2-1; 9 bases align to TRBD2. Germline lookup yields CDR1 LGHDT and CDR2 YNNKEL (reference sequence). This CDR3 comprises 14 residues. Trimming cost V 4 bases and J 4 bases; bases outside gene matches: 2. CDR3 loop: CASSLSGSYNEQFF. The DNA for the CDR3 is TGTGCCAGCAGCCTTAGCGGGAGTTACAATGAGCAGTTCTTC.

CDR3 amino acids: CASSSGGPFEKLFF. The CDR3 nucleotides are TGTGCCAGCAGTTCAGGGGGGCCTTTCGAAAAACTGTTTTTT. The chain employs TRBV27 and TRBJ1-4, with TRBD1 matching over 7 bases. Germline CDR1 MNHEY, CDR2 SMNVEV (reference sequence). The CDR3 sequence is 14 residues long. V lost 4 bases, J lost 8 bases, and 7 bases stayed unmatched. The entire variable domain, with the rest obtained from reference TRBV27 and TRBJ1-4, is as follows: EAQVTQNPRYLITVTGKKLTVTCSQNMNHEYMSWYRQDPGLGLRQIYYSMNVEVTDKGDVPEGYKVSRKEKRNFPLILESPSPNQTSLYFCASSSGGPFEKLFFGSGTQLSVL.

The rearrangement uses TRBV4-1 and TRBJ2-5; no clear D gene. The V end was cut by 6 bases, the J end by 1 base, with 9 bases between. CDR1 is MGHRA and CDR2 is YSYEKL in the germline V gene. The CDR3 extends over 13 amino acids. The DNA for the CDR3 is TGCGCCAGCAGTCTGGGCCTCCAAGAGACCCAGTACTTC. Its protein product is CASSLGLQETQYF.

The gene calls are TRBV6-5 and TRBJ1-5; TRBD1 matches at 7 bases. V lost 0 bases, J lost 8 bases, and 7 bases stayed unmatched. The CDR3 runs to 15 residues. CDR1 is MNHEY and CDR2 is SVGAGI in the germline V gene. The CDR3 loop is CASSYSNRGTEPQHF. The CDR3 DNA reads as TGTGCCAGCAGTTACTCGAACAGGGGAACAGAGCCCCAGCATTTT.

The chain employs TRBV29-1 and TRBJ2-1, with 7 bases that match TRBD1. Unmatched junction bases numbered 8, after V lost 3 bases and J lost 3 bases. The CDR3 is 15 amino acids. CDR1 and CDR2 (germline): SQVTM, ANQGSEA. This chain's CDR3 is CSVDHGTAYYNEQFF. In DNA, the CDR3 is TGCAGCGTTGACCACGGGACAGCTTACTACAATGAGCAGTTCTTC.

The chain employs TRBV6-2 or TRBV6-3 and TRBJ2-2; 7 bases are a match to TRBD1. Germline CDR1 reads MNHEY; CDR2 reads SVGEGT. V gave up 5 bases and J gave up 0 bases; unmatched junction bases: 6. There are 16 residues in the CDR3. The CDR3 DNA reads TGTGCCAGCAGTCGCCAGGGGGTTTCGAACACCGGGGAGCTGTTTTTT. Encoded protein: CASSRQGVSNTGELFF.

In its sample, this clone was seen once. This chain connects TRBV24-1 to TRBJ2-2, with 11 nucleotides matching TRBD2. V was clipped by 0 bases and J by 7 bases; unmatched bases: 9. This CDR3 has 18 amino acids. Germline loops: CDR1 KGHDR, CDR2 SFDVKD. The CDR3 loop is CATSDLPSGRKGIGELFF. CDR3 sequence (DNA): TGTGCCACCAGTGATTTGCCTAGCGGGAGGAAGGGTATCGGGGAGCTGTTTTTT.

This chain uses TRBV15 with TRBJ2-7; no clear D gene. The CDR3 loop spans 12 amino acids. V lost 0 bases, J lost 4 bases, and 4 bases lay in between. In germline, CDR1 is LNHNV, CDR2 YYDKDF (reference sequence). CDR3 coding DNA: TGTGCCACCAGCAGAGATCGGTACGAGCAGTACTTC. Translation: CATSRDRYEQYF.

This CDR3 is CASTLLSSYNEQFF. CDR3 coding DNA: TGTGCCAGCACCCTACTTAGCTCCTACAATGAGCAGTTCTTC. J is TRBJ2-1 and V is TRBV7-8; D is uncertain. Germline CDR1 and CDR2: SGHVS and FQNEAQ. The CDR3 has 14 amino acids. Trimming stripped 7 bases from V and 0 bases from J, with 10 bases between.

The chain recombines TRBV11-2 with TRBJ2-7; TRBD1 aligns across 8 bases. The V gene end was trimmed by 4 bases and the J gene end by 3 bases; junction bases not matched to a gene: 8. The length of the CDR3 is 15 residues. Germline CDR1 and CDR2: SGHAT and FQNNGV. The chain's CDR3 is CASSSPGQEGYEQYF. CDR3 nucleotide sequence: TGTGCCAGCAGCTCTCCGGGACAGGAGGGCTACGAGCAGTACTTC. Full variable domain (outside the CDR3, taken from reference TRBV11-2 and TRBJ2-7): EAGVAQSPRYKIIEKRQSVAFWCNPISGHATLYWYQQILGQGPKLLIQFQNNGVVDDSQLPKDRFSAERLKGVDSTLKIQPAKLEDSAVYLCASSSPGQEGYEQYFGPGTRLTVT.

CDR3 sequence reads: CASSWASESTGELFF. The CDR3 coding sequence is TGTGCCAGCAGTTGGGCTAGCGAGTCCACCGGGGAGCTGTTTTTT. The V call is TRBV4-2, the J call TRBJ2-2; D possibly corresponds to TRBD2 (6 bases). In germline, CDR1 is LGHNA, CDR2 YNFKEQ. Trimming removed 6 bases at V and 4 bases at J, with 15 bases between. The CDR3 is 15 amino acids.

The CDR3: CASSVGQGEYQETQYF. Written as DNA, the CDR3 is TGTGCCAGCAGCGTAGGACAGGGCGAGTACCAAGAGACCCAGTACTTC. The chain uses TRBV9 and TRBJ2-5; 7 bases align to TRBD1. The CDR3 has 16 residues. With V trimmed by 0 bases and J by 0 bases, 5 bases remained unmatched. Germline CDR1 and CDR2: SGDLS and YYNGEE.

This CDR3 is CASSPPRRETQYF. The CDR3, as DNA: TGTGCCAGCTCACCACCGCGAAGAGAGACCCAGTACTTC. V and J are TRBV18 and TRBJ2-5; D remains ambiguous. V lost 0 bases, J lost 4 bases, and 6 bases lay in between. Germline CDR1 reads KGHSH; CDR2 reads LQKENI. The CDR3 totals 13 residues.

The rearrangement joins TRBV7-6 to TRBJ2-4; D may be TRBD1 (7 bases). Germline V gene lookup returns CDR1 SGHVS and CDR2 FNYEAQ. Trimming took 2 bases from V and 11 from J, leaving 10 bases between them. The CDR3 is 12 amino acids. The CDR3 sequence is CASSLQGGLQYF. The CDR3 nucleotides read TGTGCCAGCAGCTTACAGGGGGGTCTTCAGTACTTC.

The gene calls are TRBV7-2 and TRBJ2-4, with 9 bases identical to TRBD2. CDR1 SGHTA and CDR2 FQGNSA come from the germline V gene. V shed 5 bases, J shed 2 bases, and the junction held 13 bases outside the gene matches. The length of the CDR3 is 18 residues. As DNA, the CDR3 is TGTGCCAGCAGCCCGCAATCCGGGCGGGAGGGTTCCAAAAACATTCAGTACTTC. This gives the protein CASSPQSGREGSKNIQYF.

The chain uses TRBV24-1 and TRBJ2-2, with 7 bases identical to TRBD2. In germline, CDR1 is KGHDR, CDR2 SFDVKD. There are 14 residues in the CDR3. The trim removed 7 bases at V and 6 bases at J, leaving 7 bases unmatched. The DNA of the CDR3 is TGTGCCACCAGCGCGGGAGTGTCTTCCGGGGAGCTGTTTTTT. This codes for CATSAGVSSGELFF.

V gene TRBV2 combines with J gene TRBJ2-1, with D hard to call. V dropped 8 bases and J dropped 4 bases, with 6 bases sitting between them. CDR1 and CDR2 (germline): SNHLY, FYNNEI. The CDR3 is 11 residues long. Written as DNA, the CDR3 is TGTGCCAGCCTTTCTTACAATGAGCAGTTCTTC. Translated, it gives CASLSYNEQFF.

The genes are TRBV7-8 and TRBJ1-2; TRBD1 matches at 9 bases. J gave up 5 bases and V 5 bases, and 12 bases lay outside the gene matches. This CDR3 has 16 amino acids. CDR1 is SGHVS, CDR2 FQNEAQ, per germline. CDR3 sequence reads: CASSLAGTGSSYGYTF. The DNA for the CDR3 is TGTGCCAGCAGCCTCGCCGGGACAGGGTCGTCGTATGGCTACACCTTC.

This clone was counted only a few times. The V gene is TRBV21-1, the J gene TRBJ2-3; the D segment call TRBD2 is taken from the table without a DNA check. TRBV21-1 is a recognized pseudogene. The CDR3 is 16 residues long. CDR3 in amino acids: CASSKVPSGSADTQYF. CDR3 sequence (DNA): TGTGCCAGCAGCAAAGTTCCTAGCGGGAGCGCAGATACGCAGTATTTT.